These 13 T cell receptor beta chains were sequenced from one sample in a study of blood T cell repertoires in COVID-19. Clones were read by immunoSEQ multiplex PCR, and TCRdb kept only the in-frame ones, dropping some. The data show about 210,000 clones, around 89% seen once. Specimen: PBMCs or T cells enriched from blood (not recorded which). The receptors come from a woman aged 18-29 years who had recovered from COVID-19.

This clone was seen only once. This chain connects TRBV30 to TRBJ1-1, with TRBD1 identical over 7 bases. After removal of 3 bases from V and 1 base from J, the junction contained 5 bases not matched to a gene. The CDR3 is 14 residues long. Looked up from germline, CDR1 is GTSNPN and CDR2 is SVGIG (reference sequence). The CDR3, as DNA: TGTGCCTGGAGCGAAGGGACAGCGAACACTGAAGCTTTCTTT. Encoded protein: CAWSEGTANTEAFF. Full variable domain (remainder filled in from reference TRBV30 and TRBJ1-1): SQTIHQWPATLVQPVGSPLSLECTVEGTSNPNLYWYRQAAGRGLQLLFYSVGIGQISSEVPQNLSASRPQDRQFILSSKKLLLSDSGFYLCAWSEGTANTEAFFGQGTRLTVV.

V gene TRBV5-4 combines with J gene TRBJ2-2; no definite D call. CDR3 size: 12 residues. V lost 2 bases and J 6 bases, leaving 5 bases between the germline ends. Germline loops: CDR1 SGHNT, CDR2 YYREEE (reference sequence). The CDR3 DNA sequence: TGTGCCAGCAGCTTAATCTCCGGGGAGCTGTTTTTT. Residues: CASSLISGELFF.

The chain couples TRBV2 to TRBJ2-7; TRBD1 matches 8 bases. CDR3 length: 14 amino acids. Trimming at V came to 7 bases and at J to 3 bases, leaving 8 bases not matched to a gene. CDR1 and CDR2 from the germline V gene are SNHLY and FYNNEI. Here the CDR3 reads CASTPARGHYEQYF. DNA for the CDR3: TGTGCCAGCACCCCCGCCAGGGGGCACTACGAGCAGTACTTC.

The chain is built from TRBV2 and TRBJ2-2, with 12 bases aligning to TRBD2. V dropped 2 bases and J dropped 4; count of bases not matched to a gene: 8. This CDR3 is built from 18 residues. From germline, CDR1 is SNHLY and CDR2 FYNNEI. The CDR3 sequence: CASSEMASGGAGTGELFF. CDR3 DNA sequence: TGTGCCAGCAGTGAAATGGCTAGCGGGGGGGCCGGCACCGGGGAGCTGTTTTTT.

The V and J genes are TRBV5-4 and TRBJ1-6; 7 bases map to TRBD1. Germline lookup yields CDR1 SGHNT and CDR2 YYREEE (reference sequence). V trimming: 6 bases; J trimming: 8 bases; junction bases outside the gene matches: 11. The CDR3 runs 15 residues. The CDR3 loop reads CASTRQGRGYSPLHF. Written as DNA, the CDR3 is TGTGCCAGCACCCGACAGGGACGCGGGTATTCACCCCTCCACTTT.

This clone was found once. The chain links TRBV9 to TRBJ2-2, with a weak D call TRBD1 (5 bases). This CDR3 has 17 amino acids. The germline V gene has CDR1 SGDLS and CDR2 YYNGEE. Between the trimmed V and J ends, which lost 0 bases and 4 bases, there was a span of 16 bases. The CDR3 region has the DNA TGTGCCAGCAGCGTAGTGGGGCCGGGTGTGAGCACCGGGGAGCTGTTTTTT. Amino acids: CASSVVGPGVSTGELFF.

CDR3 sequence: CSVSSAGRYMNTEAFF. In nucleotides, the CDR3 is TGCAGCGTTTCATCTGCGGGGCGCTATATGAACACTGAAGCTTTCTTT. This chain connects TRBV29-1 to TRBJ1-1, with D possibly matching TRBD1 (5 bases). Trimming took 5 bases from V and 0 from J, leaving 19 bases between them. Germline-derived CDR1 and CDR2 are SQVTM and ANQGSEA. This CDR3 region has 16 residues.

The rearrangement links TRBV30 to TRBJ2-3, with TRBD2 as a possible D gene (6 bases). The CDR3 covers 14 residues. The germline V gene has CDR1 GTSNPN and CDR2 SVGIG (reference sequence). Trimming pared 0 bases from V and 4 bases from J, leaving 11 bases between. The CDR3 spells CAWSVWRLADTQYF. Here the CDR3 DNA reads TGTGCCTGGAGTGTCTGGAGACTAGCAGATACGCAGTATTTT.

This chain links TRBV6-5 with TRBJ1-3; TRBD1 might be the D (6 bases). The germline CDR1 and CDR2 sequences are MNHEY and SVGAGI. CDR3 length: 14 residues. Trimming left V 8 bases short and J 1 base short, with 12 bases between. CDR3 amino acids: CASGTTGSGNTIYF. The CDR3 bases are TGTGCCAGCGGAACCACAGGGTCTGGAAACACCATATATTTT.

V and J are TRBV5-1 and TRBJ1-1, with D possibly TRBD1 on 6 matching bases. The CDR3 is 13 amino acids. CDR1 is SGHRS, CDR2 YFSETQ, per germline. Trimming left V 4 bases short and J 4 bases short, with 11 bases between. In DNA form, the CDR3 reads TGCGCCAGCAGCCAACTACAGGGCACTGAAGCTTTCTTT. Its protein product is CASSQLQGTEAFF.

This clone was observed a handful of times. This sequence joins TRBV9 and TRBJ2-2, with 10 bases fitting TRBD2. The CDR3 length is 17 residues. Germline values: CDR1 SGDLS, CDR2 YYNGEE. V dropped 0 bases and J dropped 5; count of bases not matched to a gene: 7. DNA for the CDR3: TGTGCCAGCAGCGTAGCTTTGAGCGGGGGGGCGACCGGGGAGCTGTTTTTT. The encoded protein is CASSVALSGGATGELFF.

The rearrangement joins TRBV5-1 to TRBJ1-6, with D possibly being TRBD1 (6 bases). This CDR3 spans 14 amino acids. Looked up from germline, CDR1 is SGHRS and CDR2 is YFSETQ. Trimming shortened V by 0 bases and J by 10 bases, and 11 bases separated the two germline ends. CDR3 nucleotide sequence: TGCGCCAGCAGCTTGGACAGGGAAGGATCACCCCTCCACTTT. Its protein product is CASSLDREGSPLHF.

CDR3 loop: CASSSPGGGVTYEQYF. The DNA of the CDR3 is TGTGCCAGCAGCTCACCGGGGGGTGGCGTAACCTACGAGCAGTACTTC. This sequence joins TRBV11-1 and TRBJ2-7; the match to TRBD2 covers 7 bases. The ends lost 4 bases at V and 2 bases at J; junction bases unmatched: 11. The CDR3 covers 16 residues. Germline assignment: CDR1 SGHAT and CDR2 FQDESV (reference sequence). The whole variable domain, remainder taken from reference TRBV11-1 and TRBJ2-7, is EAEVAQSPRYKITEKSQAVAFWCDPISGHATLYWYRQILGQGPELLVQFQDESVVDDSQLPKDRFSAERLKGVDSTLKIQPAELGDSAMYLCASSSPGGGVTYEQYFGPGTRLTVT.